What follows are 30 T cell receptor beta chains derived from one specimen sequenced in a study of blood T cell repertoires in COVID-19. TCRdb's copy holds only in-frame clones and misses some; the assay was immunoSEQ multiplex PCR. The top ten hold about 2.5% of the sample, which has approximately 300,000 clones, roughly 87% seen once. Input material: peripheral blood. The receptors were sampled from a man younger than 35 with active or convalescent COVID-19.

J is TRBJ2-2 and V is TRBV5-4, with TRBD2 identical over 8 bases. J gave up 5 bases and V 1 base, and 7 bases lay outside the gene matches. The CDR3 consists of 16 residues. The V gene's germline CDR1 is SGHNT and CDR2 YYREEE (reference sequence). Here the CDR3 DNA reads TGTGCCAGCAGCTTGAGTATAGCGGGGTTGACCGGGGAGCTGTTTTTT. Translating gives CASSLSIAGLTGELFF. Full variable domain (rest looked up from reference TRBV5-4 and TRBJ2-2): ETGVTQSPTHLIKTRGQQVTLRCSSQSGHNTVSWYQQALGQGPQFIFQYYREEENGRGNFPPRFSGLQFPNYSSELNVNALELDDSALYLCASSLSIAGLTGELFFGEGSRLTVL.

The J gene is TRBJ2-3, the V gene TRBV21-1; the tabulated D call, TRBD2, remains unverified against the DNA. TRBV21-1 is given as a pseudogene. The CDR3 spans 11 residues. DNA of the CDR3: TGTGCCAGCAAGGACTCCTATACGCAGTATTTT. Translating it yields CASKDSYTQYF.

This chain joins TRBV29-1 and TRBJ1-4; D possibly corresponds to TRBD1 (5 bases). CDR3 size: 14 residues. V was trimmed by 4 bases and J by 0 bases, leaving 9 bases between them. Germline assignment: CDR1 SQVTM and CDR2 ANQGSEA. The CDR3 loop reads CSVADSSTNEKLFF. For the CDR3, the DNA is TGCAGCGTTGCTGACAGTTCAACTAATGAAAAACTGTTTTTT.

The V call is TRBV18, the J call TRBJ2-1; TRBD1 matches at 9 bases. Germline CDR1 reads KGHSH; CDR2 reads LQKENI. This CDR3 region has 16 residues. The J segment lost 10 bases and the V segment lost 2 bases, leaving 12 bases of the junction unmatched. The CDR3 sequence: CASSPAGTGPRQEQFF. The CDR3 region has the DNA TGTGCCAGCTCACCAGCCGGGACAGGGCCCCGTCAGGAGCAGTTCTTC.

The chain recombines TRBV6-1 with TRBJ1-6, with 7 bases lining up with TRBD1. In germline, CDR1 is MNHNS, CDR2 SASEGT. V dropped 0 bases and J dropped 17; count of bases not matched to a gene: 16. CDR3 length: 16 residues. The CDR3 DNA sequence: TGTGCCAGCAGTGAAGCCTGGACAGGTTATAATTCACCGGTCCACTTT. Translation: CASSEAWTGYNSPVHF.

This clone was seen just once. Here the CDR3 reads CASQLGPHEQFF. The CDR3 DNA is TGTGCCAGCCAACTTGGGCCCCATGAGCAGTTCTTC. The chain joins TRBV27 to TRBJ2-1; D unresolved. This CDR3 is built from 12 residues. Trimming took off 8 bases at V and 8 bases at J, with 13 bases between the two ends. CDR1 MNHEY and CDR2 SMNVEV come from the germline V gene (reference sequence).

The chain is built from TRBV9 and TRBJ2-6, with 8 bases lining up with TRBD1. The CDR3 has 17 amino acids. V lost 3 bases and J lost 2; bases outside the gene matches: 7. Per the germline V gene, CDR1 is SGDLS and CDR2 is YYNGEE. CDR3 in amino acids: CASSEGTGWAGANVLTF. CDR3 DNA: TGTGCCAGCAGCGAAGGGACAGGCTGGGCTGGGGCCAACGTCCTGACTTTC. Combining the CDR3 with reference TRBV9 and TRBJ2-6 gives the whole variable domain DSGVTQTPKHLITATGQRVTLRCSPRSGDLSVYWYQQSLDQGLQFLIQYYNGEERAKGNILERFSAQQFPDLHSELNLSSLELGDSALYFCASSEGTGWAGANVLTFGAGSRLTVL.

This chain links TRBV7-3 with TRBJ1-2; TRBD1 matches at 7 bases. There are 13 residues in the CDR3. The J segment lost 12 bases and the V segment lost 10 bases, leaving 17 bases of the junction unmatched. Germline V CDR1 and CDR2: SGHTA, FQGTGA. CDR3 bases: TGTGCCACGGGACCCGAGAGACAGGGTGCTAACACCTTC. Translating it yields CATGPERQGANTF.

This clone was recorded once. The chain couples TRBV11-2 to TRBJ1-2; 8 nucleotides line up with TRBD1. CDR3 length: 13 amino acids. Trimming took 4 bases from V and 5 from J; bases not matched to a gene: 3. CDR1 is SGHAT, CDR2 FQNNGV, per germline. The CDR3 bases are TGTGCCAGCAGCTCGGGACAGGATTATGGCTACACCTTC. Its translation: CASSSGQDYGYTF.

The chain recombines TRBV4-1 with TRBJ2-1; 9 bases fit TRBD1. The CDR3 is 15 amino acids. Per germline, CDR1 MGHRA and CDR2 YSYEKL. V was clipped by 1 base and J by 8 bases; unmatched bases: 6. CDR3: CASSQAGTGLDEQFF. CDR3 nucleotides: TGCGCCAGCAGCCAAGCTGGGACAGGGCTGGATGAGCAGTTCTTC.

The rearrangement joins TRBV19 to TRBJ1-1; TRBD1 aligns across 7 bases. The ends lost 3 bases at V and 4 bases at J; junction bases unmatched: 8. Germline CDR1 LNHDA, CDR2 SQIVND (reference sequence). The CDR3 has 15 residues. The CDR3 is CASSIVTGWSTEAFF. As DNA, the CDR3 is TGTGCCAGTAGTATTGTGACAGGGTGGAGCACTGAAGCTTTCTTT.

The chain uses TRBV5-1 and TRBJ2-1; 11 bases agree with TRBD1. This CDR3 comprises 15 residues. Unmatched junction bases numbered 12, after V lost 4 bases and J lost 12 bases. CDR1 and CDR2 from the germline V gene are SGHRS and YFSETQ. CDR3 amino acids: CASSPYRTGGFVQFF. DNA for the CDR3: TGCGCCAGCAGCCCATATCGGACAGGGGGCTTTGTGCAGTTCTTC.

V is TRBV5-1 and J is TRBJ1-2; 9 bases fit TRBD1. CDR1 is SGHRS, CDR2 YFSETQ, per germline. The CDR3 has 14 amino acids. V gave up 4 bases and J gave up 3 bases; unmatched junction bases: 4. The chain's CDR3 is CASSEDRGYYGYTF. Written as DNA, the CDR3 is TGCGCCAGCAGCGAGGACAGGGGATACTATGGCTACACCTTC.

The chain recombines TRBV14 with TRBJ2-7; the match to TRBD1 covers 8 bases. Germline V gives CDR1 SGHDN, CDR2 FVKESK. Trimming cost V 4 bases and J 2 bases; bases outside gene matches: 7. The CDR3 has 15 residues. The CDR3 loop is CASSRGQGTTYEQYF. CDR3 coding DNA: TGTGCCAGCAGCCGCGGACAGGGAACAACCTACGAGCAGTACTTC.

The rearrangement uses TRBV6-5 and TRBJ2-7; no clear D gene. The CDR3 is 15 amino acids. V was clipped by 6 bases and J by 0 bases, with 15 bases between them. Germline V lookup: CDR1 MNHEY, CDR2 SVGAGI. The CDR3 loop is CASSPGMASSYEQYF. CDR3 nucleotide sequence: TGTGCCAGCAGCCCAGGTATGGCCAGCTCCTACGAGCAGTACTTC.

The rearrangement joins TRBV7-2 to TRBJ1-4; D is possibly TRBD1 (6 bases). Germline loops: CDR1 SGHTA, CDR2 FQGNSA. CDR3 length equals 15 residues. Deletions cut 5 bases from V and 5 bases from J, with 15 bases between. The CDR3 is CASSGQGHYNEKLFF. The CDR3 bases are TGTGCCAGCAGCGGTCAGGGACATTACAATGAAAAACTGTTTTTT. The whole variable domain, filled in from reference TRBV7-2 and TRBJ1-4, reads GAGVSQSPSNKVTEKGKDVELRCDPISGHTALYWYRQSLGQGLEFLIYFQGNSAPDKSGLPSDRFSAERTGGSVSTLTIQRTQQEDSAVYLCASSGQGHYNEKLFFGSGTQLSVL.

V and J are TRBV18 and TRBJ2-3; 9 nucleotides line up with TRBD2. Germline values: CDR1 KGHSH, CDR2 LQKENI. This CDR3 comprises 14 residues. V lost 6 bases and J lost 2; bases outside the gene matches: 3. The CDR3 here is CASSPSGITDTQYF. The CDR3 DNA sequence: TGTGCCAGCTCTCCTAGCGGGATCACAGATACGCAGTATTTT.

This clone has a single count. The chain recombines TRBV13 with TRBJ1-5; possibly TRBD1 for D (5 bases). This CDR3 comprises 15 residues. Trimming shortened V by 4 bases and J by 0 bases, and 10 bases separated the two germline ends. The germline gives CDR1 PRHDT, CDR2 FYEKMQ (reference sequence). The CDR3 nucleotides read TGTGCCAGCAGCTGGGGCCCCGGTAGCAATCAGCCCCAGCATTTT. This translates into CASSWGPGSNQPQHF.

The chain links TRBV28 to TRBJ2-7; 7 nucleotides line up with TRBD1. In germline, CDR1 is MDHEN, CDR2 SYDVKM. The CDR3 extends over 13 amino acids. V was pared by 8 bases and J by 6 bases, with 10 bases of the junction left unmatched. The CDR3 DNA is TGTGCCAGCCTTTTAAAGGGGGCAGGCGAGCAGTACTTC. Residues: CASLLKGAGEQYF.

This chain's CDR3 is CASSLILLSGGGTDTQYF. CDR3 DNA sequence: TGTGCCAGCAGCTTGATTCTTCTAAGCGGGGGAGGCACAGATACGCAGTATTTT. The chain links TRBV7-9 to TRBJ2-3, with 8 bases identical to TRBD2. Germline CDR1 and CDR2: SEHNR and FQNEAQ (reference sequence). CDR3 length: 18 residues. With V trimmed by 3 bases and J by 1 base, 12 bases remained unmatched.

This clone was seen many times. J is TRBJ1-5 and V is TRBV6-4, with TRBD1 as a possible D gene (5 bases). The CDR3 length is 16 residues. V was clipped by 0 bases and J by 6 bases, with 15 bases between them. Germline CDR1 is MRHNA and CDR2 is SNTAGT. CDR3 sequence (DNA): TGTGCCAGCAGTGACTCGGGGGGGAAGGGCGGTCAGCCCCAGCATTTT. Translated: CASSDSGGKGGQPQHF.

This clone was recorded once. CDR3 in amino acids: CASSRGTARGVDSPLHF. DNA of the CDR3: TGTGCCAGCTCACGTGGGACAGCCCGTGGAGTAGATTCACCCCTCCACTTT. V is TRBV18 and J is TRBJ1-6; 7 bases match TRBD1. Germline-derived CDR1 and CDR2 are KGHSH and LQKENI. The CDR3 spans 17 residues. Unmatched junction bases numbered 14, after V lost 4 bases and J lost 8 bases.

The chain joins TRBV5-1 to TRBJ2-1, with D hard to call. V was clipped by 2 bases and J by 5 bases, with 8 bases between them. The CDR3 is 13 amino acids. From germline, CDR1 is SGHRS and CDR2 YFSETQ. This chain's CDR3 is CASSFNTNNEQFF. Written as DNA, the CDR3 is TGCGCCAGCAGCTTCAACACCAACAATGAGCAGTTCTTC.

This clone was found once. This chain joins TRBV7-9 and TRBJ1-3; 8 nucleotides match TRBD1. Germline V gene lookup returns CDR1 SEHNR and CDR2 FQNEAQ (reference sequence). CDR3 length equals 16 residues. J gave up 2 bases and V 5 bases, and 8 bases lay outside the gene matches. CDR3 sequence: CASSPKMTGAGNTIYF. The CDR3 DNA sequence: TGTGCCAGCAGCCCTAAAATGACAGGGGCTGGAAACACCATATATTTT.

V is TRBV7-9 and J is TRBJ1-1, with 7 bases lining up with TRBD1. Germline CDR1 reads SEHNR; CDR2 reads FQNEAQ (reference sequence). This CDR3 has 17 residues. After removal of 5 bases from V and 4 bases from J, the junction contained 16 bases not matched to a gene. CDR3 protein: CASSPIGQAGTGTEAFF. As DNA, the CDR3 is TGTGCCAGCAGCCCGATTGGACAGGCCGGTACGGGCACTGAAGCTTTCTTT.

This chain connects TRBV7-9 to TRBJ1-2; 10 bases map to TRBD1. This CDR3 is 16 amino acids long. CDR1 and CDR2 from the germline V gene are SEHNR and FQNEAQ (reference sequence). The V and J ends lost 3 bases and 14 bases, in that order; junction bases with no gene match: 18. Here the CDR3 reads CASSFVTPGQGMPKTF. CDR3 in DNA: TGTGCCAGCAGCTTTGTCACTCCGGGACAGGGGATGCCTAAGACCTTC.

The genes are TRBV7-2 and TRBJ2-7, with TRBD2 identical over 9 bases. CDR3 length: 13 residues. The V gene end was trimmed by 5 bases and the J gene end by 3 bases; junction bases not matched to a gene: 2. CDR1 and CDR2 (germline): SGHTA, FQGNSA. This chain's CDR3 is CASSISGSYEQYF. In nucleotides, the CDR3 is TGTGCCAGCAGCATTAGCGGGAGCTACGAGCAGTACTTC.

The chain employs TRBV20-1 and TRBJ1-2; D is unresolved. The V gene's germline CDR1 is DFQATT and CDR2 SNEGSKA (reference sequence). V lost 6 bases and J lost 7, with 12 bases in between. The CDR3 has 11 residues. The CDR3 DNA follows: TGCAGTGCCCCCACCACAACTGGCTACACCTTC. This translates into CSAPTTTGYTF.

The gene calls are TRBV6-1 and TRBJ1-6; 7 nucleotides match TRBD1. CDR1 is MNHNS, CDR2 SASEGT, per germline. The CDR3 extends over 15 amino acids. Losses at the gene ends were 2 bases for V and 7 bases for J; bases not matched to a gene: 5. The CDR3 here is CASSEYGTDNSPLHF. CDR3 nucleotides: TGTGCCAGCAGTGAATACGGGACAGACAATTCACCCCTCCACTTT.

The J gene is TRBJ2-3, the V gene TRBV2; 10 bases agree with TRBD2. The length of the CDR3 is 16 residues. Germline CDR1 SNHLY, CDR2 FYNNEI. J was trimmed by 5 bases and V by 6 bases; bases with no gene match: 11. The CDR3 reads CASRPSGGGLGDTQYF. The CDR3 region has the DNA TGTGCCAGCAGGCCTAGCGGGGGAGGCTTGGGAGATACGCAGTATTTT. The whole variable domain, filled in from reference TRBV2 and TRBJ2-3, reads EPEVTQTPSHQVTQMGQEVILRCVPISNHLYFYWYRQILGQKVEFLVSFYNNEISEKSEIFDDQFSVERPDGSNFTLKIRSTKLEDSAMYFCASRPSGGGLGDTQYFGPGTRLTVL.